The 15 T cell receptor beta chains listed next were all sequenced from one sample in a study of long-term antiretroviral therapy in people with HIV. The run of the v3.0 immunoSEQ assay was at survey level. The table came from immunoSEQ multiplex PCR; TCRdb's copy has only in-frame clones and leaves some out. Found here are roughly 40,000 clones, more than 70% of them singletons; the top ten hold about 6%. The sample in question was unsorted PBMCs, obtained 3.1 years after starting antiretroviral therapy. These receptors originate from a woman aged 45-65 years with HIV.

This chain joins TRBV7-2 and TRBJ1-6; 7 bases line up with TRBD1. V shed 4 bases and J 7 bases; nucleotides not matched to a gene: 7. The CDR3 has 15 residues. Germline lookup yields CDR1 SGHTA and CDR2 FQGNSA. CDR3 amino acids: CASSSRDSFNSPLHF. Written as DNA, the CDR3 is TGTGCCAGCAGCTCAAGGGACAGTTTCAATTCACCCCTCCACTTT.

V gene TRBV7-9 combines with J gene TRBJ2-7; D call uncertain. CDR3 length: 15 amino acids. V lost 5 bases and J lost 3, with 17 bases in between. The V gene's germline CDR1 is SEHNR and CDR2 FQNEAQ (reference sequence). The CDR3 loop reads CASSHRLMTSYEQYF. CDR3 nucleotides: TGTGCCAGCAGCCATCGCCTCATGACAAGCTACGAGCAGTACTTC.

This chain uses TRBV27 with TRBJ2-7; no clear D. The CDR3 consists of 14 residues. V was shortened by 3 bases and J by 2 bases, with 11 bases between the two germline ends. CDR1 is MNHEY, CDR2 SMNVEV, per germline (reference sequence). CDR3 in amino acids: CASSFLTFPYEQYF. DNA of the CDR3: TGTGCCAGCAGTTTTTTAACATTCCCCTACGAGCAGTACTTC.

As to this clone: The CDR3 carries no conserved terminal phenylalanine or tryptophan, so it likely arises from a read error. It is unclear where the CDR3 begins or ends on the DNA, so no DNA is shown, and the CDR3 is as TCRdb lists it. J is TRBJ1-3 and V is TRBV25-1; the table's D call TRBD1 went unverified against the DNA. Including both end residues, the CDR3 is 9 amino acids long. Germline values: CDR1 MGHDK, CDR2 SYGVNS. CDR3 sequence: CASSGEGAE.

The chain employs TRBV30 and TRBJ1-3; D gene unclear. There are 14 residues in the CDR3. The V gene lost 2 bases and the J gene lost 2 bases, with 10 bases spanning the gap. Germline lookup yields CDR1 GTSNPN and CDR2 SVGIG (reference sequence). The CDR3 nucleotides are TGTGCCTGGAGTATGACAAGAGCTGGAAACACCATATATTTT. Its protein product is CAWSMTRAGNTIYF.

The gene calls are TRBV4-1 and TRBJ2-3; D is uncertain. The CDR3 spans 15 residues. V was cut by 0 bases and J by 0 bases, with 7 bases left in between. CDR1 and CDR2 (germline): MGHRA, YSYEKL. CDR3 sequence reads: CASSQDSRSTDTQYF. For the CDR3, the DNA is TGCGCCAGCAGCCAAGATAGTCGGAGCACAGATACGCAGTATTTT.

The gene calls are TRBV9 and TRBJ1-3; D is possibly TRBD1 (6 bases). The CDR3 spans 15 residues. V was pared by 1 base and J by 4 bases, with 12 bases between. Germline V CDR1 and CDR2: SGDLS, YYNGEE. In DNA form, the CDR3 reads TGTGCCAGCAGCGTACAGGGGCTAATCGGAAACACCATATATTTT. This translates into CASSVQGLIGNTIYF.

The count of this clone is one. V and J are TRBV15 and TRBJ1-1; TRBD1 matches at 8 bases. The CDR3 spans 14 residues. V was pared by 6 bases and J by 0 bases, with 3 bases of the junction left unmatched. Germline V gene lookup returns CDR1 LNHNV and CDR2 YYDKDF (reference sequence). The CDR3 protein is CATRPDRVNTEAFF. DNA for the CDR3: TGTGCCACCAGACCGGACAGGGTGAACACTGAAGCTTTCTTT.

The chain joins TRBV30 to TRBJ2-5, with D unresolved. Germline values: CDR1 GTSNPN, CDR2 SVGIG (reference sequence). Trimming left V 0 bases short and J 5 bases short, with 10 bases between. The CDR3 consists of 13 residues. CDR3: CAWSVYPGETQYF. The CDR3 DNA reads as TGTGCCTGGAGTGTCTACCCTGGGGAGACCCAGTACTTC.

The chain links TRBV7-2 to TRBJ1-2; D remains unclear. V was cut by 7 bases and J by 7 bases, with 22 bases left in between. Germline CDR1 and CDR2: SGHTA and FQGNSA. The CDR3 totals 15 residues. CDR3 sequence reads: CASTPGEPRGSGYTF. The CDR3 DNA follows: TGTGCCAGCACCCCCGGTGAGCCTCGAGGCTCTGGCTACACCTTC.

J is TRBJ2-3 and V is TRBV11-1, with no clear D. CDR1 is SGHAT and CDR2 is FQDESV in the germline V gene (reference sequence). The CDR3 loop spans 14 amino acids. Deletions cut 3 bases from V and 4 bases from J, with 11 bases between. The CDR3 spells CASSLFSQPDTQYF. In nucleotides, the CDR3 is TGTGCCAGCAGCTTGTTCAGCCAGCCAGATACGCAGTATTTT.

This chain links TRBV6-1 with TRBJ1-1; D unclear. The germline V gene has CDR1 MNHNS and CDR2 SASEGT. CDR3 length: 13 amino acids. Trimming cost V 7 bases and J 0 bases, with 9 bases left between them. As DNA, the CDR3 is TGTGCCAGCAATCCGGGGATGAACACTGAAGCTTTCTTT. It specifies CASNPGMNTEAFF.

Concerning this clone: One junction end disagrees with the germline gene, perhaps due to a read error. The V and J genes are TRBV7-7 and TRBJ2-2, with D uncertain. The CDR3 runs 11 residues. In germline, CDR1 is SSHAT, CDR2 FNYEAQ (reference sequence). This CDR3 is CASSGTGELFF. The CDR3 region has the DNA TGTGCTAGCAGTGGCACCGGGGAGCTGTTTTTT.

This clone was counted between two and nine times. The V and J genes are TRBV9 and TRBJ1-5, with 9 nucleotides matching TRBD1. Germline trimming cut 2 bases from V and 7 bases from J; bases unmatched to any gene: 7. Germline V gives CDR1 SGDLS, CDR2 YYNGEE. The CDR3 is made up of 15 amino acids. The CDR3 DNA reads TGTGCCAGCAGCGTGGGACAGGGAGTGGACCAGCCCCAGCATTTT. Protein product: CASSVGQGVDQPQHF.

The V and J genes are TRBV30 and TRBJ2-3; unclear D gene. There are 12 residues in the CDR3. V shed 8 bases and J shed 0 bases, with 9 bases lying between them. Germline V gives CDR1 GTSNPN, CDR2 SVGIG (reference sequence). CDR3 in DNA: TGTGCCGGATCTACTAGCACAGATACGCAGTATTTT. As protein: CAGSTSTDTQYF.